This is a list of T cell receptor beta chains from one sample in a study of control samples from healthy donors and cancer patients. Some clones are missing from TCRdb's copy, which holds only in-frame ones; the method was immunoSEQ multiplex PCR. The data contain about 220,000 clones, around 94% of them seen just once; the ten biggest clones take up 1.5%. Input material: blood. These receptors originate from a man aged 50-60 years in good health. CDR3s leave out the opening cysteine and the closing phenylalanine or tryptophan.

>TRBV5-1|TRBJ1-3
ASSPGPNSGNTIY
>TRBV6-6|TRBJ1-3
ASSLQGISGNTIY
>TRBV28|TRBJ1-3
ASRNRGLGNTIY
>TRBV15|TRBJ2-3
ATSRGGAGDTQY
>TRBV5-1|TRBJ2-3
ASSLDGGGRVDTQY
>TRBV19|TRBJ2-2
ASRLAANTGELF
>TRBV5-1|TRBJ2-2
ASSLISGANTGELF
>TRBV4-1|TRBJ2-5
ASSQGLTLGQETQY
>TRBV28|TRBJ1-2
ASSLRGYGYT
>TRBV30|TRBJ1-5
AWSVQGEGQPQH
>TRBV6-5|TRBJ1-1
ASRSRGGTEAF
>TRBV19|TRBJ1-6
ASSTTAGGYNSPLH
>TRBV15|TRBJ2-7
ATSPQFSTAPYEQY
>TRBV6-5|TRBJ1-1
ASMELSLTEAF